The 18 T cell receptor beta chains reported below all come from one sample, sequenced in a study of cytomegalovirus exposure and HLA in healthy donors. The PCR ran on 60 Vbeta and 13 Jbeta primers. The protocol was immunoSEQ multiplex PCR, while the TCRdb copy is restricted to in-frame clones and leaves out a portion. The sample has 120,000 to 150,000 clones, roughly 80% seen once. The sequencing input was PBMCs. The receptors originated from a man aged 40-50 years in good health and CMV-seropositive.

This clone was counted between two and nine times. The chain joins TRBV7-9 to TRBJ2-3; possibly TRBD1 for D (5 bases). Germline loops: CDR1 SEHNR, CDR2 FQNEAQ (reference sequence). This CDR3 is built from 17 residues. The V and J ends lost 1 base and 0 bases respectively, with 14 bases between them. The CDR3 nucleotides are TGTGCCAGCAGCTTAGTATCAGGGTCGGATAGCACAGATACGCAGTATTTT. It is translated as CASSLVSGSDSTDTQYF.

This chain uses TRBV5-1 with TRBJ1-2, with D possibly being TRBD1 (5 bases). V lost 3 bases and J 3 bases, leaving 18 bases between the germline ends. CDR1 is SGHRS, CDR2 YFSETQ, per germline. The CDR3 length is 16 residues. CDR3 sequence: CASSSTDRDNYYGYTF. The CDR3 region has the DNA TGCGCCAGCAGCTCCACTGACAGAGACAATTACTATGGCTACACCTTC.

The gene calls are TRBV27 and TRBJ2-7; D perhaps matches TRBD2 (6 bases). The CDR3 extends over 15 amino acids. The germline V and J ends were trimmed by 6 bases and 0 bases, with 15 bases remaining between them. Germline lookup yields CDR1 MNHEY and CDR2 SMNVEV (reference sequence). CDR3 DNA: TGTGCCAGCAGGGGACTTGACAGCCTCTCCTACGAGCAGTACTTC. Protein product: CASRGLDSLSYEQYF.

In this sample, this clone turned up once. The CDR3 spells CASSYSSAGSYEQYF. In nucleotides, the CDR3 is TGTGCCAGCAGTTACTCATCGGCGGGTTCCTACGAGCAGTACTTC. The rearrangement joins TRBV6-5 to TRBJ2-5; tentatively, D is TRBD2 (5 bases). The J call may be wrong; the DNA end is better matched by TRBJ2-7. Germline V gene data show CDR1 as MNHEY and CDR2 as SVGAGI. The CDR3 length is 15 residues.

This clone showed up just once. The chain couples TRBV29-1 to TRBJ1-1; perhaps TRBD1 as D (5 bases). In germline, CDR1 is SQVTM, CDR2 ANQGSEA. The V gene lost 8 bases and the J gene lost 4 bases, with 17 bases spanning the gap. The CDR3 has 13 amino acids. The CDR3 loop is CSSSQGAPTEAFF. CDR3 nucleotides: TGCAGCTCTTCTCAAGGGGCCCCCACTGAAGCTTTCTTT.

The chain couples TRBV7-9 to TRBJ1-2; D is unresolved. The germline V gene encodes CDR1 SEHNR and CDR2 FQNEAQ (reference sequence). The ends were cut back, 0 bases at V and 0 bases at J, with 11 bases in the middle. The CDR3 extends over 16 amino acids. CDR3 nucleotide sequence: TGTGCCAGCAGCTTAGCGCAAAGTCGGGCTAACTATGGCTACACCTTC. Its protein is CASSLAQSRANYGYTF.

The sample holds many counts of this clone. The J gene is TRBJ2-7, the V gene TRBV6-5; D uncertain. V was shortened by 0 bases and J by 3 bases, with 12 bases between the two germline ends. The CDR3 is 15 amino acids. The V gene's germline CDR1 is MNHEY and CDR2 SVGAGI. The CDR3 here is CASSYSWSGLYEQYF. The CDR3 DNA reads TGTGCCAGCAGTTACTCGTGGAGTGGCCTCTACGAGCAGTACTTC.

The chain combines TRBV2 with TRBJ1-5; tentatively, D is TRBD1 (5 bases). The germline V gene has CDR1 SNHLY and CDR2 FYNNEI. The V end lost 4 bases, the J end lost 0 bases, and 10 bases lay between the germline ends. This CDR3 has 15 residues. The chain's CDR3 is CASSVSRDSNQPQHF. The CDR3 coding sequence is TGTGCCAGCAGTGTCAGCAGGGATAGCAATCAGCCCCAGCATTTT. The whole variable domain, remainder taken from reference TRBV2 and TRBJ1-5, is EPEVTQTPSHQVTQMGQEVILRCVPISNHLYFYWYRQILGQKVEFLVSFYNNEISEKSEIFDDQFSVERPDGSNFTLKIRSTKLEDSAMYFCASSVSRDSNQPQHFGDGTRLSIL.

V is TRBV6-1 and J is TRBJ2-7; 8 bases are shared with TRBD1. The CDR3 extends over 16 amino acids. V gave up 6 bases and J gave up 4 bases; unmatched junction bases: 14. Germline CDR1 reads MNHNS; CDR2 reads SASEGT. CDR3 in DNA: TGTGCCAGCAGCGAAAGGGGACCAGGGGGCGGGTACGAGCAGTACTTC. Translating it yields CASSERGPGGGYEQYF.

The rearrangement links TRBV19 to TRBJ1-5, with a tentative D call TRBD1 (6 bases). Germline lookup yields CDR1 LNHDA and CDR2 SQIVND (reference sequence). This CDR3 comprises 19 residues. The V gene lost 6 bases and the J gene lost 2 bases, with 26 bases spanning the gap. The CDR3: CASRPESGRGESGNQPQHF. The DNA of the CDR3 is TGTGCCAGTAGACCAGAGTCGGGCAGGGGAGAGTCGGGCAATCAGCCCCAGCATTTT.

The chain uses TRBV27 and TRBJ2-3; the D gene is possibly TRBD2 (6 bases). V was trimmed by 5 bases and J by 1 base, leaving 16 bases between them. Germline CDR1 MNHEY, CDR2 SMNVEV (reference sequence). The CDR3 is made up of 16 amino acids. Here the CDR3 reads CASSNNRLEGTDTQYF. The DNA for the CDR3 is TGTGCCAGCAGTAATAATCGACTAGAGGGCACAGATACGCAGTATTTT.

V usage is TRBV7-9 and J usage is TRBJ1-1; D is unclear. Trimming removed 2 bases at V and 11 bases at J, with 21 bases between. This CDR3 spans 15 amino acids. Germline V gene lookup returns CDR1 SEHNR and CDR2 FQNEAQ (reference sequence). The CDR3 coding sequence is TGTGCCAGCAGCTTAAGTCTGGGCAGTTTTGTGGTCGCTTTCTTT. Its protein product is CASSLSLGSFVVAFF. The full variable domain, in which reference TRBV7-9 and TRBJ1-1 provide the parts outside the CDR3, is DTGVSQNPRHKITKRGQNVTFRCDPISEHNRLYWYRQTLGQGPEFLTYFQNEAQLEKSRLLSDRFSAERPKGSFSTLEIQRTEQGDSAMYLCASSLSLGSFVVAFFGQGTRLTVV.

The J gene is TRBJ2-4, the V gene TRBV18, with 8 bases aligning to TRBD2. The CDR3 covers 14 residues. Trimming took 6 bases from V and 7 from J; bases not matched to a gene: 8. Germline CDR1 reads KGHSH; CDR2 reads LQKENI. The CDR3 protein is CASSESGSENIQYF. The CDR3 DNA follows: TGTGCCAGCTCGGAGAGCGGGAGCGAGAACATTCAGTACTTC.

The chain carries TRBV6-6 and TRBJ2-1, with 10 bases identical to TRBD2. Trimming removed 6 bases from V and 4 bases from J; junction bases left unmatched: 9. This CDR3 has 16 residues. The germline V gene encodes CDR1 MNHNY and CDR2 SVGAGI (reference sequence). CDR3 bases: TGTGCCAGCAGCTCCGACACTAGCGGGATGTACAATGAGCAGTTCTTC. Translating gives CASSSDTSGMYNEQFF.

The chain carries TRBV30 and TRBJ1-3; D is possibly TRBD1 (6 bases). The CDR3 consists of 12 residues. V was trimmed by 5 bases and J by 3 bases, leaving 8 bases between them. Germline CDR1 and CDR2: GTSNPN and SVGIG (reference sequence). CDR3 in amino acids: CAWGQFGNTIYF. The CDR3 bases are TGTGCCTGGGGACAGTTTGGAAACACCATATATTTT.

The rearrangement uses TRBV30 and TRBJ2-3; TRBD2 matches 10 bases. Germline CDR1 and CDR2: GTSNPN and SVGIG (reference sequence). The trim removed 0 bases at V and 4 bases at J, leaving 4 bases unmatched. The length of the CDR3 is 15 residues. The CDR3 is CAWSVLAGVPDTQYF. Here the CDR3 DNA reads TGTGCCTGGAGTGTTCTAGCGGGAGTTCCAGATACGCAGTATTTT.

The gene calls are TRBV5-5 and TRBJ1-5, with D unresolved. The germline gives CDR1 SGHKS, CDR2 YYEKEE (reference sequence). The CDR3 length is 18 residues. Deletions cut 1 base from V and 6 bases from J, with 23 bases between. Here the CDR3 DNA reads TGTGCCAGCAGCTTGTTCGGGATTCGGAAAAACGCGGTTCAGCCCCAGCATTTT. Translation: CASSLFGIRKNAVQPQHF.

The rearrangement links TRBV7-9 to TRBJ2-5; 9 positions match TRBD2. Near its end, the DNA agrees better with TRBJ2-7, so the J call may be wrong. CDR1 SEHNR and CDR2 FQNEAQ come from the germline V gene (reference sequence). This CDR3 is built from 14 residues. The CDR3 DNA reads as TGTGCCAGCAGCTTAGCGCGGACTAGCGCCGAGCAGTACTTC. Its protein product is CASSLARTSAEQYF.